These 27 T cell receptor beta chains originate from one sample sequenced in a study of identical twins. One entry per CDR3 protein, called by TCRdb with MiXCR from the 5' RACE reads. The sample gives around 470,000 distinct CDR3 sequences, 12% to 15% of which show up once; roughly 0.5% is in the top ten. The same sample was also studied in work on yellow fever vaccine responses in identical twins.

The sequencing input was CD4+ T cells sorted from blood. The receptors here all came from a woman aged 18-30 years in good health.

The chain links TRBV28 to TRBJ1-2, with a tentative D call TRBD1 (5 bases). CDR1 and CDR2 (germline): MDHEN, SYDVKM. This CDR3 region has 14 residues. Trimming took off 6 bases at V and 3 bases at J, with 14 bases between the two ends. The CDR3 bases are TGTGCCAGCAGACCCCCCGGGACGGACTATGGCTACACCTTC. As protein: CASRPPGTDYGYTF.

Many counts were recorded for this clonotype. The chain combines TRBV14 with TRBJ2-2, with TRBD1 matching 10 bases. CDR1 and CDR2 (germline): SGHDN, FVKESK. The ends lost 3 bases at V and 5 bases at J; junction bases unmatched: 6. The CDR3 loop spans 16 amino acids. The CDR3 DNA follows: TGTGCCAGCAGCCATCGACAGGGGGCGGGGACCGGGGAGCTGTTTTTT. Protein sequence: CASSHRQGAGTGELFF.

The rearrangement uses TRBV2 and TRBJ2-3; 10 positions agree with TRBD1. The V gene's germline CDR1 is SNHLY and CDR2 FYNNEI. The CDR3 contains 16 residues. Losses at the gene ends were 8 bases for V and 3 bases for J; bases not matched to a gene: 11. The CDR3 nucleotides read TGTGCCAGCCTCAAACTTCGGGACAGGGGTACAGATACGCAGTATTTT. This gives the protein CASLKLRDRGTDTQYF.

This clonotype was picked up a small number of times. V is TRBV6-1 and J is TRBJ2-3; D perhaps matches TRBD2 (6 bases). CDR1 is MNHNS and CDR2 is SASEGT in the germline V gene. The CDR3 extends over 14 amino acids. Trimming left V 6 bases short and J 1 base short, with 11 bases between. This CDR3 reads CASRVGSGTDTQYF. The CDR3 bases are TGTGCCAGCAGGGTCGGGAGTGGCACAGATACGCAGTATTTT.

The chain is built from TRBV12-3 or TRBV12-4 and TRBJ2-2, with D possibly TRBD2 on 6 matching bases. This CDR3 is 14 amino acids long. V shed 0 bases and J shed 6 bases, with 8 bases lying between them. The CDR3 DNA reads as TGTGCCAGCAGTTTAGCTAGCGGTGCCGGGGAGCTGTTTTTT. It translates to CASSLASGAGELFF.

This rearrangement joins TRBV7-9 to TRBJ2-5, with 9 bases aligning to TRBD2. This CDR3 is 14 amino acids long. Losses at the gene ends were 5 bases for V and 5 bases for J; bases not matched to a gene: 6. Germline lookup yields CDR1 SEHNR and CDR2 FQNEAQ (reference sequence). The CDR3 coding sequence is TGTGCCAGCAGCAGCGGGAGGTCAGGCGAGACCCAGTACTTC. It codes for CASSSGRSGETQYF.

The V and J genes are TRBV11-2 and TRBJ2-7; D not certain. CDR3 length: 14 amino acids. From germline, CDR1 is SGHAT and CDR2 FQNNGV. The ends were cut back, 2 bases at V and 0 bases at J, with 8 bases in the middle. As DNA, the CDR3 is TGTGCCAGCAGCTTACCGGACCCCTCCTACGAGCAGTACTTC. This gives the protein CASSLPDPSYEQYF.

In this sample, this clonotype turned up a few times. The gene calls are TRBV24-1 and TRBJ1-2; unclear D gene. Germline V gene data show CDR1 as KGHDR and CDR2 as SFDVKD. This CDR3 has 13 amino acids. The V end lost 3 bases, the J end lost 6 bases, and 10 bases lay between the germline ends. DNA for the CDR3: TGTGCCACCAGTGATATATCGGGGAATGGCTACACCTTC. Protein sequence: CATSDISGNGYTF.

This clonotype was seen more than once but under ten times. V is TRBV27 and J is TRBJ1-2; the match to TRBD1 covers 7 bases. Losses at the gene ends were 5 bases for V and 2 bases for J; bases not matched to a gene: 20. CDR3 size: 19 residues. Germline V gene lookup returns CDR1 MNHEY and CDR2 SMNVEV (reference sequence). CDR3 nucleotide sequence: TGTGCCAGCAGTAGTTATCTCCGACAGGGTTTTTTATCCAACTATGGCTACACCTTC. Encoded protein: CASSSYLRQGFLSNYGYTF.

This clonotype was observed many times. This sequence joins TRBV11-2 and TRBJ2-1; D is unresolved. V was cut by 2 bases and J by 7 bases, with 12 bases left in between. Germline V gene sequence: CDR1 SGHAT, CDR2 FQNNGV. The CDR3 has 14 residues. The DNA for the CDR3 is TGTGCCAGCAGCTTAACGGCCTTAACTAATGAGCAGTTCTTC. Amino acid sequence: CASSLTALTNEQFF.

This clonotype has a count of ten or more. CDR3 bases: TGTGCCAGCAGCACGAGGGGTATGGGCGAAAAACTGTTTTTT. Its protein product is CASSTRGMGEKLFF. J is TRBJ1-4 and V is TRBV6-5; D is possibly TRBD1 (5 bases). Germline V gene data show CDR1 as MNHEY and CDR2 as SVGAGI. The CDR3 is 14 amino acids. V was shortened by 6 bases and J by 8 bases, with 16 bases between the two germline ends.

This clonotype has more than one count but fewer than ten. The V and J genes are TRBV7-2 and TRBJ1-5, with unresolved D. Trimming removed 3 bases at V and 6 bases at J, with 9 bases between. The CDR3 is 13 residues long. CDR1 SGHTA and CDR2 FQGNSA come from the germline V gene. CDR3 bases: TGTGCCAGCAGCTTGTTCGTATCTCAGCCCCAGCATTTT. This translates into CASSLFVSQPQHF.

This chain links TRBV20-1 with TRBJ2-3, with 10 nucleotides matching TRBD2. Germline trimming cut 1 base from V and 3 bases from J; bases unmatched to any gene: 10. Germline CDR1 DFQATT, CDR2 SNEGSKA (reference sequence). CDR3 length: 17 amino acids. The CDR3 DNA reads TGCAGTGCTAGAGTCCAAAGTCTACTAGCGGGGACAGATACGCAGTATTTT. Its protein is CSARVQSLLAGTDTQYF.

The chain employs TRBV5-1 and TRBJ2-5; D uncertain. Germline CDR1 SGHRS, CDR2 YFSETQ. The CDR3 has 15 amino acids. V lost 0 bases and J 2 bases, leaving 11 bases between the germline ends. The CDR3 DNA reads TGCGCCAGCAGCTTGGCCGGAAAGCAGCAAGAGACCCAGTACTTC. Its translation is CASSLAGKQQETQYF.

This clonotype has a handful of counts. The rearrangement joins TRBV12-3 or TRBV12-4 to TRBJ2-5; tentatively, D is TRBD1 (6 bases). The V end was cut by 6 bases, the J end by 14 bases, with 22 bases between. The CDR3 runs 13 residues. CDR3 sequence: CASRGGSLGTPYF. The CDR3 nucleotides read TGTGCCAGCAGAGGGGGAAGTTTGGGGACGCCATACTTC.

This clonotype was seen repeatedly, ten times or more. This chain joins TRBV7-3 and TRBJ2-1, with a weak D call TRBD2 (7 bases). Trimming pared 2 bases from V and 1 base from J, leaving 9 bases between. CDR3 length: 15 residues. CDR1 is SGHTA, CDR2 FQGTGA, per germline. CDR3 sequence: CASSLAGASYNEQFF. The CDR3 coding sequence is TGTGCCAGCAGCTTAGCGGGGGCTTCCTACAATGAGCAGTTCTTC.

This clonotype turned up a few times. The chain couples TRBV6-2 or TRBV6-3 to TRBJ2-1; perhaps TRBD2 as D (6 bases). The CDR3 extends over 16 amino acids. CDR1 MNHEY and CDR2 SVGEGT come from the germline V gene. Between the trimmed V and J ends, which lost 5 bases and 4 bases, there was a span of 18 bases. CDR3 sequence (DNA): TGTGCCAGCAGTGGAGGGATCACCGGGAAGTACAATGAGCAGTTCTTC. Its protein is CASSGGITGKYNEQFF.

J is TRBJ2-4 and V is TRBV18; 7 nucleotides line up with TRBD1. The V and J ends lost 9 bases and 3 bases, in that order; junction bases with no gene match: 8. Looked up from germline, CDR1 is KGHSH and CDR2 is LQKENI. The CDR3 is made up of 14 amino acids. In DNA, the CDR3 is TGTGCCAGAAAACGGGGACAGAGCAAAAACATTCAGTACTTC. It encodes CARKRGQSKNIQYF.

There are a few counts of this clonotype. CDR3 DNA: TGTGCCACCAGCAGAGACCGACTGACAGCTAACACCGGGGAGCTGTTTTTT. This translates into CATSRDRLTANTGELFF. The chain recombines TRBV15 with TRBJ2-2, with TRBD1 as a possible D gene (5 bases). Trimming removed 0 bases from V and 2 bases from J, with 13 bases in between. The CDR3 runs 17 residues. Germline V gene data show CDR1 as LNHNV and CDR2 as YYDKDF (reference sequence).

This clonotype was seen more than once but under ten times. The chain employs TRBV3-1 and TRBJ1-2; D is unresolved. CDR3 size: 12 residues. V was cut by 4 bases and J by 4 bases, with 7 bases left in between. In germline, CDR1 is LGHDT, CDR2 YNNKEL (reference sequence). The CDR3 coding sequence is TGTGCCAGCAGCCCGAAGGGCTATGGCTACACCTTC. This translates into CASSPKGYGYTF. Using reference TRBV3-1 and TRBJ1-2 for the parts outside the CDR3, the full variable domain is DTAVSQTPKYLVTQMGNDKSIKCEQNLGHDTMYWYKQDSKKFLKIMFSYNNKELIINETVPNRFSPKSPDKAHLNLHINSLELGDSAVYFCASSPKGYGYTFGSGTRLTVV.

This clonotype was observed a handful of times. The gene calls are TRBV6-2 or TRBV6-3 and TRBJ1-1; perhaps TRBD1 as D (6 bases). The CDR3 extends over 13 amino acids. In germline, CDR1 is MNHEY, CDR2 SVGEGT. Trimming removed 6 bases from V and 2 bases from J, with 10 bases in between. The CDR3 here is CASSKDSNTEAFF. Written as DNA, the CDR3 is TGTGCCAGCAGCAAGGACAGCAACACTGAAGCTTTCTTT.

The V call is TRBV9, the J call TRBJ2-7; TRBD2 agrees at 9 bases. Germline values: CDR1 SGDLS, CDR2 YYNGEE. Trimming removed 0 bases from V and 2 bases from J; junction bases left unmatched: 9. CDR3 length equals 17 residues. The CDR3 DNA follows: TGTGCCAGCAGCGTAGACCCCTTAGCGGGGGTAGCCTACGAGCAGTACTTC. As protein: CASSVDPLAGVAYEQYF.

This chain links TRBV6-6 with TRBJ2-5; perhaps TRBD2 as D (5 bases). Germline lookup yields CDR1 MNHNY and CDR2 SVGAGI (reference sequence). The CDR3 totals 13 residues. Deletions cut 10 bases from V and 5 bases from J, with 17 bases between. The CDR3 loop is CATCRGTRETQYF. The DNA for the CDR3 is TGTGCCACCTGCCGGGGAACGAGGGAGACCCAGTACTTC.

This clonotype has just a few counts. V gene TRBV28 combines with J gene TRBJ2-3, with 9 bases that match TRBD2. Losses at the gene ends were 6 bases for V and 5 bases for J; bases not matched to a gene: 15. The V gene's germline CDR1 is MDHEN and CDR2 SYDVKM. The length of the CDR3 is 17 residues. CDR3 nucleotide sequence: TGTGCCAGCAGCCCGGTCGGTCTAGCGGGAAGTCAAGATACGCAGTATTTT. This codes for CASSPVGLAGSQDTQYF.

The sample holds a few counts of this clonotype. The J gene is TRBJ1-1, the V gene TRBV6-1; maybe TRBD1 (6 bases). The V and J ends lost 6 bases and 1 base respectively, with 15 bases between them. Germline V gene data show CDR1 as MNHNS and CDR2 as SASEGT. The CDR3 runs 15 residues. CDR3 sequence: CASSSTGQTNTEAFF. Here the CDR3 DNA reads TGTGCCAGCAGCTCAACCGGACAGACGAACACTGAAGCTTTCTTT.

The rearrangement links TRBV20-1 to TRBJ2-7; 14 bases agree with TRBD2. Trimming took 0 bases from V and 1 from J; bases not matched to a gene: 5. This CDR3 spans 17 amino acids. Looked up from germline, CDR1 is DFQATT and CDR2 is SNEGSKA (reference sequence). The CDR3 sequence is CSAREEGLAGASYEQYF. As DNA, the CDR3 is TGCAGTGCTAGAGAGGAGGGACTAGCGGGGGCATCCTACGAGCAGTACTTC.

This clonotype appeared a few times. The V call is TRBV7-9, the J call TRBJ2-5; D ambiguous. CDR1 is SEHNR, CDR2 FQNEAQ, per germline (reference sequence). This CDR3 has 12 residues. V was trimmed by 2 bases and J by 13 bases, leaving 14 bases between them. The CDR3: CASSLTVPVPYF. DNA for the CDR3: TGTGCCAGCAGCTTAACGGTGCCGGTGCCGTACTTC.